The subject of this entry is one T cell receptor beta chain. Original data processing: By means of reference gene primer amplification, nucleated cell counts were estimated. Clones were sequenced by immunoSEQ multiplex PCR, and TCRdb holds only the in-frame ones, with some missing. The DNA was the basis for D and trimming; V, J and clone size are from that table. Here the sample spans 180,000 or so clones, 60% to 80% being singletons. The CDR3 is made up of 14 amino acids. Trimming removed 5 bases at V and 1 base at J, with 11 bases between. CDR1 and CDR2 (germline): LNHDA, SQIVND (reference sequence). The data are from a study of blood T cell repertoires in COVID-19. About the research overall: Donors in the United States, Italy and Spain gave samples during acute or convalescent COVID-19. T cells, B-cell-depleted T cells, or PBMCs provided the cDNA or gDNA that served as material.

The chain carries TRBV19 and TRBJ1-1, with D possibly TRBD1 on 5 matching bases. The material sequenced was PBMCs or T cells enriched from blood (not recorded which). The clonotype was recovered from a man in his 60s who had been exposed to COVID-19. DNA for the CDR3: TGTGCCAGTAGTGTGGACAAGAGGAACACTGAAGCTTTCTTT. Its translation is CASSVDKRNTEAFF. The whole variable domain, remainder taken from reference TRBV19 and TRBJ1-1, is DGGITQSPKYLFRKEGQNVTLSCEQNLNHDAMYWYRQDPGQGLRLIYYSQIVNDFQKGDIAEGYSVSREKKESFPLTVTSAQKNPTAFYLCASSVDKRNTEAFFGQGTRLTVV.